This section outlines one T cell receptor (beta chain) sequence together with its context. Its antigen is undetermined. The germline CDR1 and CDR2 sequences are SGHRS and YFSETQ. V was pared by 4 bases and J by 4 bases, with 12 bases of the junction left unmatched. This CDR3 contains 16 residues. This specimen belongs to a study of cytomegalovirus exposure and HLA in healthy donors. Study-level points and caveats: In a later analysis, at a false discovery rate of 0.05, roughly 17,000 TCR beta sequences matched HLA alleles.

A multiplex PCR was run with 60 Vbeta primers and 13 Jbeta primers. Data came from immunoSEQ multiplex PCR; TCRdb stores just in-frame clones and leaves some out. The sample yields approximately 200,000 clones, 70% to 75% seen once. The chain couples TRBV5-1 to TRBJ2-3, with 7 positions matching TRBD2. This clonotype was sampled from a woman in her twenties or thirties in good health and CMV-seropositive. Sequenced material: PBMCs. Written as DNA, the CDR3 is TGCGCCAGCAGCCTGGAGTGGGCGGGAGTTCCAGATACGCAGTATTTT. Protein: CASSLEWAGVPDTQYF.